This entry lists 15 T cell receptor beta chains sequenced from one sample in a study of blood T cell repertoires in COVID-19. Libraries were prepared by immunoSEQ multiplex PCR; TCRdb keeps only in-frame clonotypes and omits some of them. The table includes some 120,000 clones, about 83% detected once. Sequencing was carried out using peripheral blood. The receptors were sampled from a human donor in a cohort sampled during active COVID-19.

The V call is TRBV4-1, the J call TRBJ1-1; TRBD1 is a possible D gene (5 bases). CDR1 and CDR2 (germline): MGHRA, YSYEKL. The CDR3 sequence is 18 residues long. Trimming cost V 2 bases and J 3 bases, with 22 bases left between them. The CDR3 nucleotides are TGCGCCAGCAGCCAACCCTCCTCTGGGGGGGGGACTTACACTGAAGCTTTCTTT. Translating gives CASSQPSSGGGTYTEAFF.

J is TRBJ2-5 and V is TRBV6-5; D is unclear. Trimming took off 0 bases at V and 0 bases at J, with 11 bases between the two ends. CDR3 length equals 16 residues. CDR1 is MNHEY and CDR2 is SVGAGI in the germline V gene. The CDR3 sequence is CASSYSVSPDQETQYF. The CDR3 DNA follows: TGTGCCAGCAGTTACTCTGTTAGCCCGGACCAAGAGACCCAGTACTTC.

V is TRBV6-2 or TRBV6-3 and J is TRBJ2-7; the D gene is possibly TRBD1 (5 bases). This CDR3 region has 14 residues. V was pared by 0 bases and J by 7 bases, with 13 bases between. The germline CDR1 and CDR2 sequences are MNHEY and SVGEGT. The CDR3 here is CASSYSSTYREQYF. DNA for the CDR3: TGTGCCAGCAGTTACTCCTCAACTTACAGGGAGCAGTACTTC.

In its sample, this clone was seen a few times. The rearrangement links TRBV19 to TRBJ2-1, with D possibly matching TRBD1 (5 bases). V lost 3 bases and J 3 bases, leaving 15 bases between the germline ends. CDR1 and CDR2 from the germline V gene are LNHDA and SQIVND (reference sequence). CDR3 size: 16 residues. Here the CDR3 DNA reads TGTGCCAGTAGTATTAGGCAGGGCCCGGACTACAATGAGCAGTTCTTC. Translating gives CASSIRQGPDYNEQFF.

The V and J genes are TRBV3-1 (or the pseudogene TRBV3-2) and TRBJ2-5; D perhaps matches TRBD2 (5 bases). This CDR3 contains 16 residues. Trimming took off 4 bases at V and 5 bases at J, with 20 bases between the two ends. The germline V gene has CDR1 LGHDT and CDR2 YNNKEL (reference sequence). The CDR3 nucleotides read TGTGCCAGCAGCCCCCGTGACTACCTGCTCAGGGAGACCCAGTACTTC. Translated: CASSPRDYLLRETQYF.

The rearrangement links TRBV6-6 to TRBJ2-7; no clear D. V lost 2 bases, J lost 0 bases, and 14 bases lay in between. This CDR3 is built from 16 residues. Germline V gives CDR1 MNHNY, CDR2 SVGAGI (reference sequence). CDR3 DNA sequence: TGTGCCAGCAGTTACAGGAGTGGCGGAAGCTCCTACGAGCAGTACTTC. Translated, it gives CASSYRSGGSSYEQYF.

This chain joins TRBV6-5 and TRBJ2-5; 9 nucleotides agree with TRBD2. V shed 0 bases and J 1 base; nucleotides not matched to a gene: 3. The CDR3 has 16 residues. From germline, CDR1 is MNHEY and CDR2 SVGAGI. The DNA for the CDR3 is TGTGCCAGCAGTTACTCGATAGCGGGAGCCCAAGAGACCCAGTACTTC. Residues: CASSYSIAGAQETQYF.

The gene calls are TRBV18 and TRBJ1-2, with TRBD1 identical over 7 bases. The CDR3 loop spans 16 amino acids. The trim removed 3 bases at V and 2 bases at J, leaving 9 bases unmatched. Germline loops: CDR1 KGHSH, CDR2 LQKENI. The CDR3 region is CASSPEDRTLNYGYTF. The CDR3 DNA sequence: TGTGCCAGCTCACCCGAGGACAGGACTTTGAACTATGGCTACACCTTC.

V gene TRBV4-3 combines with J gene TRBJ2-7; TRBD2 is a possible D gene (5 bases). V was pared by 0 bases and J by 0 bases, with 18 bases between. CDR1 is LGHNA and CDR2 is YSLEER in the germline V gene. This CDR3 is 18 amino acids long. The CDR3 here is CASSQDLSVAGTSYEQYF. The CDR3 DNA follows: TGCGCCAGCAGCCAAGATCTATCGGTGGCGGGTACCTCCTACGAGCAGTACTTC.

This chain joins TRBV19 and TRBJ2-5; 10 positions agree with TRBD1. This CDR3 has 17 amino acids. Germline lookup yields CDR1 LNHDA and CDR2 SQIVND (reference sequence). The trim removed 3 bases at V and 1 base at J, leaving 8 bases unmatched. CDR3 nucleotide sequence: TGTGCCAGTAGTATTTCAGCGGGACAGGGGATCCAAGAGACCCAGTACTTC. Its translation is CASSISAGQGIQETQYF.

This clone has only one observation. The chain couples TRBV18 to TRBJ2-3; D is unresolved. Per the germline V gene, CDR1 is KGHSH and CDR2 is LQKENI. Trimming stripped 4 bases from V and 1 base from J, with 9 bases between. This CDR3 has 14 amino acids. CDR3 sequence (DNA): TGTGCCAGCTCACGAGACACCCGCACAGATACGCAGTATTTT. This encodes CASSRDTRTDTQYF.

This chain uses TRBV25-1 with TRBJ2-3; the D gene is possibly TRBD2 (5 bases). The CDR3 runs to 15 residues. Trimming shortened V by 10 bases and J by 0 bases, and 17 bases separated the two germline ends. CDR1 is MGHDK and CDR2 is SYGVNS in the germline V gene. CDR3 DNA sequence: TGTGCCATCTACTCCGTGCGGGCGAGCACAGATACGCAGTATTTT. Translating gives CAIYSVRASTDTQYF. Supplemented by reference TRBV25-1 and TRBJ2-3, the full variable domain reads EADIYQTPRYLVIGTGKKITLECSQTMGHDKMYWYQQDPGMELHLIHYSYGVNSTEKGDLSSESTVSRIRTEHFPLTLESARPSHTSQYLCAIYSVRASTDTQYFGPGTRLTVL.

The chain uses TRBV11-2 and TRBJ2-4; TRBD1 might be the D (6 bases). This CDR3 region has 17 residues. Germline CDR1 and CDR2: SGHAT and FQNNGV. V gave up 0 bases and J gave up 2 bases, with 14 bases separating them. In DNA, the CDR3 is TGTGCCAGCAGCTTAGATCGCCTTGGACAGACCAAAAACATTCAGTACTTC. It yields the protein CASSLDRLGQTKNIQYF.

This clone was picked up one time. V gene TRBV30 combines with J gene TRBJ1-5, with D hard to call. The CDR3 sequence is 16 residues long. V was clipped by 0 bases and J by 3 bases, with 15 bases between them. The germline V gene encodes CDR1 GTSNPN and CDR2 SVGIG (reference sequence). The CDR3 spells CAWSVGRGSVNQPQHF. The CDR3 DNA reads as TGTGCCTGGAGTGTAGGGAGAGGGTCAGTCAATCAGCCCCAGCATTTT.

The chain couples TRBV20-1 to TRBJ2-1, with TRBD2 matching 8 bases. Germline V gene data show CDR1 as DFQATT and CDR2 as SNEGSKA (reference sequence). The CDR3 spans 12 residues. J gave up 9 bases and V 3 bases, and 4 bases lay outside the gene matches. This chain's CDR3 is CSASRLAREQFF. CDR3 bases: TGCAGTGCTAGTCGACTAGCGCGTGAGCAGTTCTTC.